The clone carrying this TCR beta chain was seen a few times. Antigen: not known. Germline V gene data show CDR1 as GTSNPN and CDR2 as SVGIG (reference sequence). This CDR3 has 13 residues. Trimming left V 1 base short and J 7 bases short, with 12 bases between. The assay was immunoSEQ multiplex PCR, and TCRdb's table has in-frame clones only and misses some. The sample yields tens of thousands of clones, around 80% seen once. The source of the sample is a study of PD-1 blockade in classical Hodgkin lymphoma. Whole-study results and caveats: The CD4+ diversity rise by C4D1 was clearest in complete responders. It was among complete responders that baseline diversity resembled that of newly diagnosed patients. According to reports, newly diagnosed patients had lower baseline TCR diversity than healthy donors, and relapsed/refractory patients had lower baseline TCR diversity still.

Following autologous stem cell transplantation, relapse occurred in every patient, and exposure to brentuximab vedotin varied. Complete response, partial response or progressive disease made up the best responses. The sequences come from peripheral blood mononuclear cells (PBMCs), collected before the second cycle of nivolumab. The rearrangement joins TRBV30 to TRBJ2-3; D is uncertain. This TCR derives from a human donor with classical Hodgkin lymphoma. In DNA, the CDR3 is TGTGCCTGGAGTGGTGGGCTGTGGAATACGCAGTATTTT. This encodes CAWSGGLWNTQYF.